Here is one T cell receptor (beta chain) with its context. The CDR3 is made up of 15 amino acids. V dropped 2 bases and J dropped 6; count of bases not matched to a gene: 9. Authors' processing steps: Reference gene primer amplification yielded estimated nucleated cell counts. The method was immunoSEQ multiplex PCR; TCRdb's version includes in-frame clones alone and lacks a portion of them. D and trimming were read from the DNA, whereas the V and J calls and clone size are those reported in that table. The table records about 110,000 clones, about 89% of them present only once. This record comes from a study of blood T cell repertoires in COVID-19. Study overall: COVID-19 samples collected from the United States, Italy and Spain covered acute and convalescent phases.

Sequenced: peripheral blood. This clonotype originated in a middle-aged man with active or convalescent COVID-19. The V call is TRBV23-1, the J call TRBJ1-2, with 7 bases aligning to TRBD1. TRBV23-1 is assigned to the ORF class and has an uncertain function. CDR3 sequence (DNA): TGCGCCAGCAGTCAACTTCCGGGACAGCCTCATGGCTACACCTTC. This codes for CASSQLPGQPHGYTF.